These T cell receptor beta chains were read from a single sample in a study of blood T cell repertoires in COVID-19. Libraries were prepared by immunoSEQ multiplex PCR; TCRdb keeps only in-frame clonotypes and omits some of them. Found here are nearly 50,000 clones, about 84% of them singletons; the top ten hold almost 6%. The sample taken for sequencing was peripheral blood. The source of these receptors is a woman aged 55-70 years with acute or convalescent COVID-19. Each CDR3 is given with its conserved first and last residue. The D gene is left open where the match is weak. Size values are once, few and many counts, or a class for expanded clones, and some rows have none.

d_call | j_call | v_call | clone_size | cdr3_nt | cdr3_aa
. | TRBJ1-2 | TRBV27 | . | TGTGCCAGCAGTCGCTCCGGGAGACAAAGCTATGGCTACACCTTC | CASSRSGRQSYGYTF
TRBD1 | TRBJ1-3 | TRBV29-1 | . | TGCAGCGTTATAACCGGGACAGGGGGAAACACCATATATTTT | CSVITGTGGNTIYF
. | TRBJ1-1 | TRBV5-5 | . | TGTGCCAGCAGCTGGGGGACTAACACTGAAGCTTTCTTT | CASSWGTNTEAFF
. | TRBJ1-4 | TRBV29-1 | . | TGCAGCGTCCCCGGGACAACTAATGAAAAACTGTTTTTT | CSVPGTTNEKLFF
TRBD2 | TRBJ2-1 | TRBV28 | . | TGTGCCAGCAGCTACCGACTAGCGGGAGTCTCCTACAATGAGCAGTTCTTC | CASSYRLAGVSYNEQFF
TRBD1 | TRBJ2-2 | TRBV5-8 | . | TGTGCCAGCAGCTTGCAAAGGACAGGTCTGCCCGGGGAGCTGTTTTTT | CASSLQRTGLPGELFF
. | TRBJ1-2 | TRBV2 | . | TGTGCCAGCCAGGCCGAAGGCGGGTATGGCTACACCTTC | CASQAEGGYGYTF
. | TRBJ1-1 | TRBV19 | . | TGTGCCAGTAGTATAGTCGGAGGGGCGAACACTGAAGCTTTCTTT | CASSIVGGANTEAFF
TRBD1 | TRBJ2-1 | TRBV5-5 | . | TGTGCCAGCAGCAGGGGGACAGTCCCGAAAGGGGAGCAGTTCTTC | CASSRGTVPKGEQFF
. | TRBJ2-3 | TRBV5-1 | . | TGCGCCAGCAGCCCAGACAGTTCCACAGATACGCAGTATTTT | CASSPDSSTDTQYF
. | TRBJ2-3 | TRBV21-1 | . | TGTGCCAGCAGCAAAAGCCGGTATCATACGCAGTATTTT | CASSKSRYHTQYF
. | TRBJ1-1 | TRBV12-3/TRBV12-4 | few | TGTGCCAGCAGTTTTTCAGGGGACACTGAAGCTTTCTTT | CASSFSGDTEAFF
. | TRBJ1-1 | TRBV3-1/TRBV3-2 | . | TGTGCCAGCAGCACCAAGACTAGGGACACTGAAGCTTTCTTT | CASSTKTRDTEAFF
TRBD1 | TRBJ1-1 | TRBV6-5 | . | TGTGCCAGCAGAGGAGACAGGGCGACTTACACTGAAGCTTTCTTT | CASRGDRATYTEAFF
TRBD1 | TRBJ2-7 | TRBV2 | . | TGTGCCAGCAGTGGGGACAGGTTTACCGACTACGAGCAGTACTTC | CASSGDRFTDYEQYF
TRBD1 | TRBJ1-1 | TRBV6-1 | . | TGTGCCAGCAGTGAAGCGATAACAGGGGCGCTGACTGAAGCTTTCTTT | CASSEAITGALTEAFF
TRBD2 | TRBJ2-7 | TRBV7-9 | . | TGTGCCAGCAGCTTCGGACTAGACGGAGCCGAGCAGTACTTC | CASSFGLDGAEQYF
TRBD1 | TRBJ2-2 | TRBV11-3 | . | TGTGCCAGCAGCGGGCCCGGGACAGCGAACACCGGGGAGCTGTTTTTT | CASSGPGTANTGELFF
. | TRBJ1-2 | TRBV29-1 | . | TGCAGCGTTCCAGCAGGGCTTGGTGGCTACACCTTC | CSVPAGLGGYTF
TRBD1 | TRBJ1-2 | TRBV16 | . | TGTGCCAGCAGCTTCGACAGGGGAGGCTACACCTTC | CASSFDRGGYTF
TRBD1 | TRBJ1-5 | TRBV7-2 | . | TGTGCCAGCAGCTTAAGACAGGGAACTCAGCCCCAGCATTTT | CASSLRQGTQPQHF
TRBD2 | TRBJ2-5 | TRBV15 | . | TGTGCCACCAGCAGAGGGGGGGGAGAGACCCAGTACTTC | CATSRGGGETQYF